These 24 T cell receptor beta chains originate from one sample sequenced in a study of cytomegalovirus exposure and HLA in healthy donors. The PCR ran on 60 Vbeta and 13 Jbeta primers. TCRdb keeps only in-frame clones here, not all; method: immunoSEQ multiplex PCR. In the table there are some 150,000 clones, 70% to 80% of which are singletons. Material for sequencing was PBMCs. These receptors came from a woman between 45 and 65 years old in good health and CMV-seronegative.

The chain employs TRBV6-5 and TRBJ2-5, with a weak D call TRBD1 (5 bases). This CDR3 is 13 amino acids long. The germline gives CDR1 MNHEY, CDR2 SVGAGI. The V end lost 2 bases, the J end lost 2 bases, and 6 bases lay between the germline ends. The CDR3 sequence is CASSYDSQETQYF. CDR3 bases: TGTGCCAGCAGTTACGACAGTCAAGAGACCCAGTACTTC.

This chain uses TRBV28 with TRBJ2-7; the match to TRBD2 covers 11 bases. CDR3 length: 14 amino acids. The V segment lost 6 bases and the J segment 6 bases; nucleotides outside the gene matches: 7. The V gene's germline CDR1 is MDHEN and CDR2 SYDVKM. The CDR3 here is CASRELAGDSEQYF. In DNA, the CDR3 is TGTGCCAGCAGGGAACTAGCGGGAGATTCCGAGCAGTACTTC.

The chain recombines TRBV11-2 with TRBJ1-4, with D perhaps matching TRBD1 (5 bases). CDR1 is SGHAT and CDR2 is FQNNGV in the germline V gene. V shed 10 bases and J shed 0 bases, with 21 bases lying between them. The CDR3 extends over 17 amino acids. The CDR3 DNA is TGTGCCACCACCAGGCACAGGAGCTTATCAACTAATGAAAAACTGTTTTTT. Its translation: CATTRHRSLSTNEKLFF.

The rearrangement links TRBV29-1 to TRBJ1-2; no definite D call. V was shortened by 4 bases and J by 8 bases, with 17 bases between the two germline ends. CDR1 is SQVTM and CDR2 is ANQGSEA in the germline V gene. This CDR3 comprises 13 residues. The DNA for the CDR3 is TGCAGCGTTGTTTGGGAGTCCAATCGGGGCTACACCTTC. It translates to CSVVWESNRGYTF.

This chain uses TRBV7-9 with TRBJ1-4, with D unresolved. CDR3 length equals 18 residues. Trimming pared 5 bases from V and 7 bases from J, leaving 26 bases between. CDR1 is SEHNR, CDR2 FQNEAQ, per germline (reference sequence). The CDR3 DNA sequence: TGTGCCAGCAGCGCGGTTATTGGAGGTCCGGTCCTGGCTGAAAAACTGTTTTTT. It encodes CASSAVIGGPVLAEKLFF.

The gene calls are TRBV18 and TRBJ1-5, with no clear D. Deletions cut 4 bases from V and 5 bases from J, with 9 bases between. The V gene's germline CDR1 is KGHSH and CDR2 LQKENI. This CDR3 is 13 amino acids long. CDR3 in amino acids: CASSLNGDQPQHF. For the CDR3, the DNA is TGTGCCAGCTCACTAAACGGGGATCAGCCCCAGCATTTT.

The chain combines TRBV29-1 with TRBJ1-6; D gene uncertain. Germline loops: CDR1 SQVTM, CDR2 ANQGSEA. This CDR3 comprises 14 residues. V lost 1 base to trimming and J lost 12 bases, with 16 bases between them. Here the CDR3 reads CSVEAPRLMVPLHF. The CDR3, as DNA: TGCAGCGTTGAAGCGCCCAGGTTAATGGTACCCCTCCACTTT.

The chain carries TRBV25-1 and TRBJ2-1, with TRBD1 matching over 10 bases. The CDR3 contains 15 residues. J gave up 3 bases and V 6 bases, and 5 bases lay outside the gene matches. Germline loops: CDR1 MGHDK, CDR2 SYGVNS. The CDR3 DNA is TGTGCCAGCAGCACCGGGACAGGGGACTACAATGAGCAGTTCTTC. As protein: CASSTGTGDYNEQFF.

This clone showed up just a few times. The J gene is TRBJ2-5, the V gene TRBV5-1; the match to TRBD2 covers 8 bases. V shed 0 bases and J 11 bases; nucleotides not matched to a gene: 6. This CDR3 contains 13 residues. Germline values: CDR1 SGHRS, CDR2 YFSETQ. CDR3 in amino acids: CASSLAAGGEQYF. The CDR3 DNA reads as TGCGCCAGCAGCTTGGCGGCGGGGGGTGAGCAGTACTTC.

In regard to this clone: Since no conserved phenylalanine or tryptophan closes the CDR3, a read error is the likely cause. The CDR3 spells CASSPRTGATEAFS. Here the CDR3 DNA reads TGTGCCAGCAGCCCGCGGACAGGGGCCACTGAAGCTTTCTCT. The chain joins TRBV7-6 to TRBJ1-1, with TRBD1 matching over 9 bases. CDR3 size: 14 residues. V was clipped by 5 bases and J by 4 bases; unmatched bases: 5. Germline V gene data show CDR1 as SGHVS and CDR2 as FNYEAQ.

This chain uses TRBV28 with TRBJ1-2; D not certain. This CDR3 spans 12 amino acids. V was trimmed by 2 bases and J by 5 bases, leaving 6 bases between them. The germline V gene has CDR1 MDHEN and CDR2 SYDVKM. CDR3 loop: CASSLPPYGYTF. As DNA, the CDR3 is TGTGCCAGCAGTTTACCCCCGTATGGCTACACCTTC.

V usage is TRBV2 and J usage is TRBJ1-1; D ambiguous. CDR1 is SNHLY, CDR2 FYNNEI, per germline. With 5 bases removed from V and 4 bases from J, the gap between germline ends came to 8 bases. CDR3 length equals 12 residues. DNA for the CDR3: TGTGCCAGCAGTCCCCTAGGCACTGAAGCTTTCTTT. Translating it yields CASSPLGTEAFF.

The chain couples TRBV14 to TRBJ1-2, with D perhaps TRBD1 (5 bases). Trimming stripped 1 base from V and 5 bases from J, with 17 bases between. This CDR3 has 16 residues. Germline V lookup: CDR1 SGHDN, CDR2 FVKESK. The CDR3 protein is CASSQVAGWDEYGYTF. The CDR3 DNA is TGTGCCAGCAGCCAAGTTGCGGGGTGGGACGAGTATGGCTACACCTTC.

In this sample, this clone turned up once. The genes are TRBV16 and TRBJ1-5; D is unresolved. The V end was cut by 0 bases, the J end by 7 bases, with 10 bases between. The CDR3 length is 14 residues. Germline values: CDR1 KGHSY, CDR2 FQNENV. CDR3 in amino acids: CASSQSPGKQPQHF. DNA for the CDR3: TGTGCCAGCAGCCAATCGCCGGGGAAGCAGCCCCAGCATTTT. Full variable domain (outside the CDR3, taken from reference TRBV16 and TRBJ1-5): GEEVAQTPKHLVRGEGQKAKLYCAPIKGHSYVFWYQQVLKNEFKFLISFQNENVFDETGMPKERFSAKCLPNSPCSLEIQATKLEDSAVYFCASSQSPGKQPQHFGDGTRLSIL.

The CDR3 DNA sequence: TGTGCCAGTAAGGCTAGCGGCTCCTACGAGCAGTACTTC. This translates into CASKASGSYEQYF. The chain recombines TRBV28 with TRBJ2-7; 7 nucleotides line up with TRBD2. The V gene end was trimmed by 9 bases and the J gene end by 0 bases; junction bases not matched to a gene: 5. Germline V lookup: CDR1 MDHEN, CDR2 SYDVKM. The CDR3 is made up of 13 amino acids.

Concerning this clone itself: In the same sample, other DNA sequences code for this CDR3. Written as DNA, the CDR3 is TGTGCCAGCAGTTTCGGGGGGGGCACAGATACGCAGTATTTT. Protein: CASSFGGGTDTQYF. The chain has TRBV7-2 and TRBJ2-3, with TRBD2 matching 8 bases. This CDR3 spans 14 amino acids. Trimming took 6 bases from V and 1 from J; bases not matched to a gene: 3. CDR1 SGHTA and CDR2 FQGNSA come from the germline V gene.

This chain's CDR3 is CASSPRTLAGGNTQETQYF. CDR3 in DNA: TGTGCCAGCAGTCCTCGGACGCTAGCGGGGGGTAATACTCAAGAGACCCAGTACTTC. The chain recombines TRBV27 with TRBJ2-5, with 11 bases lining up with TRBD2. The CDR3 has 19 amino acids. The ends lost 5 bases at V and 2 bases at J; junction bases unmatched: 16. Per germline, CDR1 MNHEY and CDR2 SMNVEV (reference sequence).

V is TRBV27 and J is TRBJ2-5; TRBD1 matches 7 bases. Germline V gene sequence: CDR1 MNHEY, CDR2 SMNVEV (reference sequence). The CDR3 totals 15 residues. Unmatched junction bases numbered 7, after V lost 5 bases and J lost 1 base. The CDR3 reads CASSPRQGLQETQYF. In nucleotides, the CDR3 is TGTGCCAGCAGTCCACGACAGGGCCTCCAAGAGACCCAGTACTTC.

This chain joins TRBV23-1 and TRBJ1-3, with 9 bases that match TRBD1. TRBV23-1 falls under the ORF class, with uncertain function. The length of the CDR3 is 14 residues. V trimming: 4 bases; J trimming: 5 bases; junction bases outside the gene matches: 3. CDR3 sequence: CASSRDRERNTIYF. The CDR3 DNA follows: TGCGCCAGCAGTCGGGACAGGGAGAGAAACACCATATATTTT.

This chain uses TRBV7-3 with TRBJ2-7, with 13 bases aligning to TRBD2. The CDR3 runs 18 residues. Germline values: CDR1 SGHTA, CDR2 FQGTGA. J gave up 3 bases and V 5 bases, and 13 bases lay outside the gene matches. The CDR3 protein is CASSPAGLAGVSNYEQYF. The DNA of the CDR3 is TGTGCCAGCAGCCCGGCCGGACTAGCGGGAGTGTCAAACTACGAGCAGTACTTC.

This chain connects TRBV20-1 to TRBJ2-3; D gene uncertain. V lost 6 bases and J lost 6, with 7 bases in between. CDR3 length equals 10 residues. Germline CDR1 and CDR2: DFQATT and SNEGSKA (reference sequence). The CDR3 region is CSAILDTQYF. CDR3 coding DNA: TGCAGTGCAATATTGGATACGCAGTATTTT.

The rearrangement joins TRBV6-4 to TRBJ2-2, with a possible D match to TRBD2 (6 bases). Trimming took 3 bases from V and 8 from J, leaving 13 bases between them. This CDR3 contains 14 residues. Looked up from germline, CDR1 is MRHNA and CDR2 is SNTAGT. The CDR3 nucleotides are TGTGCCAGCAGTGAAGGAGGGATGGCTGGGGAGCTGTTTTTT. Translation: CASSEGGMAGELFF.

The J gene is TRBJ2-7, the V gene TRBV28; tentatively, D is TRBD1 (5 bases). The CDR3 is made up of 15 amino acids. Trimming stripped 0 bases from V and 1 base from J, with 10 bases between. Per the germline V gene, CDR1 is MDHEN and CDR2 is SYDVKM. The CDR3 nucleotides read TGTGCCAGCAGTTTATGGCAGGGCAAATCCTACGAGCAGTACTTC. Protein sequence: CASSLWQGKSYEQYF.

J is TRBJ2-2 and V is TRBV6-4; 10 bases fit TRBD1. There are 16 residues in the CDR3. J lost 4 bases, V lost 6 bases, and 8 bases had no gene match. Germline CDR1 is MRHNA and CDR2 is SNTAGT. CDR3 coding DNA: TGTGCCAGCAGCCTGGAGGGGACAGGGGCCACCGGGGAGCTGTTTTTT. Its translation: CASSLEGTGATGELFF.